Reported below is one T cell receptor beta chain. This clonotype showed up many times. Its antigen target is currently unknown. No quality values exist for individual bases; no much larger clone is one base distant. Library preparation used 5' RACE. Sequencing took place on a NextSeq 500. In the TCR library protocol, a unique molecular identifier was attached to each TCR cDNA molecule so that PCR and sequencing errors could be corrected. As for the authors' bioinformatics: TCR identification, UMI-based error correction and CDR3 extraction were performed with Decombinator tools. Expanded TCRs were defined as those above a frequency of 2 per 1,000, corresponding to the top 1% of the tumor frequency distribution. Each repertoire was subsampled 100 times to 5,000 TCRs, after which Renyi diversity was computed with the R vegan package. CDR3 similarity networks were constructed using string-kernel similarity of amino acid triplets, with links drawn between CDR3s whose pairwise similarity was above 0.82. In TCRdb, the public reads were trimmed at Q25 with fastp and aligned with MiXCR, with productive beta chains retained. When rows share a CDR3 protein, they turn into one entry using the most common DNA and genes. TCRdb, not the authors, supplied the V and J calls. Present in this sample are about 47,000 distinct CDR3 sequences, approximately 10% of which were seen just once. In total, the top ten clones hold 42% of the sample.

The meaning of the sample's time point label: sample taken at primary tumor resection. TCR sequencing used whole RNA extracted from tumor and nontumor lung tissue, or from cryopreserved PBMC samples, without cell sorting. The donors were 60 to 80 patients from the lung TRACERx cohort who had early-stage, untreated non-small cell lung cancer. Only patients with enough RNA available from two or more tumor regions were chosen for TCR sequencing. The sample originates from a study of spatial heterogeneity in lung cancer (dated by TCRdb to between 2017 and 2020). Some background on the complete study: Beta-chain transcripts were consistently detected in greater numbers than alpha-chain transcripts, which likely reflects a higher abundance of beta-chain transcripts. In the raw uncorrected reads, each unique combination of TCR and UMI appeared more than ten times on average. In non-small cell lung cancer, the study quantitatively compared TCR alpha and beta repertoires across several tumor regions, matched nontumor lung, and blood. The study linked features of the TCR repertoire to counts of nonsynonymous mutations, which were determined by whole-exome sequencing of tumor tissue. At surgery, both alpha and beta chains were TCR-sequenced in over 200 tumor regions, fewer than 80 matched nontumor lung samples and 50 to 60 PBMC samples.

The germline V gene gives CDR1 as SGHTA and CDR2 as FQGNSA. Trimming costs V 3 bases and J 4 bases, and their ends lie 9 bases apart. The CDR3 starts with the cysteine, ends with the phenylalanine, and has 14 residues. Only the CDR3 part of the read is kept: 42 bases, read in frame from the first base. What the work shows at the level of the full study, not this receptor alone: Confirming at a functional level the hypothesis that regional TCRs recognize regional mutations was considered to require additional single-cell paired TCR alpha and beta sequencing. Ubiquitous expanded tumor TCRs were detected in blood more often at tumor resection than at routine follow-up.

The sequence links TRBV7-2 to TRBJ1-4, with TRBD1 perhaps the D gene, on 5 matching bases. Sequenced here: PBMCs, sampled at surgery. This clonotype was sampled from a female donor with early-stage non-small cell lung cancer. The DNA reads as follows: TGTGCCAGCAGCTTGGGGCGGTTTAATGAAAAACTGTTTTTT. This is translated as CASSLGRFNEKLFF.